This TCR beta chain emerged from a study of cytomegalovirus exposure and HLA in healthy donors. Study results and limitations: A link between a missense DCLRE1C variant and TCR beta V- and J-gene trimming emerged from a later analysis. In a later analysis, HLA-C alleles had the fewest associated TCRs, DRB1 alleles the most.

Per the germline V gene, CDR1 is MGHRA and CDR2 is YSYEKL. The length of the CDR3 is 14 residues. V shed 11 bases and J 1 base; nucleotides not matched to a gene: 7. Amplification used 60 Vbeta primers and 13 Jbeta primers. As handled by the study authors: Later reanalysis found around 74 million unique TCR beta chains, around 10 million of them shared. TCRdb's copy holds only in-frame clones and misses some; the assay was immunoSEQ multiplex PCR. V and J calls and clone size come straight from that table; D and trimming were deduced from the DNA. Here the sample spans about 160,000 clones, more than 80% being singletons. With respect to this clone: The antigen is unknown.

The genes are TRBV4-1 and TRBJ1-3; 8 bases match TRBD1. The clonotype originates from a woman between 18 and 30 years old in good health and CMV-seronegative. The sequenced sample was PBMCs. The CDR3 loop reads CAAGNRGSGNTIYF. CDR3 nucleotide sequence: TGCGCCGCAGGGAACAGGGGGTCTGGAAACACCATATATTTT.